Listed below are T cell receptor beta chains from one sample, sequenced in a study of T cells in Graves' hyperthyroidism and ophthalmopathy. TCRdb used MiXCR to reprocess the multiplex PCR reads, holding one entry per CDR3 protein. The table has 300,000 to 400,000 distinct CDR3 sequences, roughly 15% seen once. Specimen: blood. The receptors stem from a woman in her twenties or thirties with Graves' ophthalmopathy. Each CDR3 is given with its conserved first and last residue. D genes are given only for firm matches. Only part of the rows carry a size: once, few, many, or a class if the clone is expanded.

CDR3aa: CASSYGAGGGGTEAFF
CDR3nt: TGTGCCAGCAGTTACGGAGCAGGGGGGGGTGGCACTGAAGCTTTCTTT
v_gene: TRBV6-5
j_gene: TRBJ1-1
d_gene: TRBD1
abundance: few

CDR3aa: CSAAVTGSTDTQYF
CDR3nt: TGCAGTGCTGCTGTGACAGGGAGCACAGATACGCAGTATTTT
v_gene: TRBV20-1
j_gene: TRBJ2-3
d_gene: TRBD1
abundance: many

CDR3aa: CASTTLGSADTQYF
CDR3nt: TGTGCCAGCACTACCTTAGGTTCCGCAGATACGCAGTATTTT
v_gene: TRBV6-1
j_gene: TRBJ2-3
d_gene: -
abundance: many

CDR3aa: CATSRGTGKDYGYTF
CDR3nt: TGTGCCACCAGCAGAGGGACAGGGAAGGACTATGGCTACACCTTC
v_gene: TRBV15
j_gene: TRBJ1-2
d_gene: TRBD1
abundance: -

CDR3aa: CASGPPTGEKLFF
CDR3nt: TGTGCTAGTGGCCCTCCGACAGGGGAAAAACTGTTTTTT
v_gene: TRBV12-5
j_gene: TRBJ1-4
d_gene: TRBD1
abundance: many

CDR3aa: CASSGNEYSGTEAFF
CDR3nt: TGTGCCAGCAGCGGGAATGAGTATAGTGGCACTGAAGCTTTCTTT
v_gene: TRBV3-1
j_gene: TRBJ1-1
d_gene: -
abundance: many

CDR3aa: CASSATGTRGSGELFF
CDR3nt: TGTGCCAGCAGCGCCACGGGGACTAGAGGGTCCGGGGAGCTGTTTTTT
v_gene: TRBV9
j_gene: TRBJ2-2
d_gene: TRBD2
abundance: many

CDR3aa: CASSQWGLGGNTIYF
CDR3nt: TGTGCCAGCAGTCAATGGGGGTTGGGTGGAAACACCATATATTTT
v_gene: TRBV28
j_gene: TRBJ1-3
d_gene: -
abundance: many

CDR3aa: CASSQDFGRNTGELFF
CDR3nt: TGTGCCAGCAGCCAAGATTTCGGCAGAAACACCGGGGAGCTGTTTTTT
v_gene: TRBV3-1
j_gene: TRBJ2-2
d_gene: -
abundance: many

CDR3aa: CASSETGTPRRQPQHF
CDR3nt: TGTGCCAGCAGTGAAACTGGGACACCTCGGAGACAGCCCCAGCATTTT
v_gene: TRBV6-1
j_gene: TRBJ1-5
d_gene: -
abundance: few

CDR3aa: CASGRTGLSGNTIYF
CDR3nt: TGTGCCAGCGGACGAACGGGGTTATCTGGAAACACCATATATTTT
v_gene: TRBV27
j_gene: TRBJ1-3
d_gene: -
abundance: many

CDR3aa: CAGSESGIMNTEAFF
CDR3nt: TGTGCCGGCAGTGAATCGGGGATCATGAACACTGAAGCTTTCTTT
v_gene: TRBV6-1
j_gene: TRBJ1-1
d_gene: -
abundance: once

CDR3aa: CASSERVAGGGDEQFF
CDR3nt: TGTGCCAGCAGTGAAAGAGTAGCGGGGGGGGGGGATGAGCAGTTCTTC
v_gene: TRBV2
j_gene: TRBJ2-1
d_gene: TRBD2
abundance: once

CDR3aa: CASSPLSEAFF
CDR3nt: TGTGCCAGCAGCCCGCTCAGTGAAGCTTTCTTT
v_gene: TRBV7-6
j_gene: TRBJ1-1
d_gene: -
abundance: many

CDR3aa: CASSLGAAFLEAFF
CDR3nt: TGTGCCAGCAGTTTAGGGGCCGCCTTTCTAGAAGCTTTCTTT
v_gene: TRBV28
j_gene: TRBJ1-1
d_gene: -
abundance: many

CDR3aa: CASSFRLSAQETQYF
CDR3nt: TGTGCCAGCAGCTTTAGGTTGTCAGCCCAAGAGACCCAGTACTTC
v_gene: TRBV7-2
j_gene: TRBJ2-5
d_gene: -
abundance: many

CDR3aa: CASSQVRGGNTEAFF
CDR3nt: TGTGCCAGCAGCCAAGTAAGGGGCGGGAACACTGAAGCTTTCTTT
v_gene: TRBV3-1
j_gene: TRBJ1-1
d_gene: -
abundance: many

CDR3aa: CASHKGTQGAKNEQYF
CDR3nt: TGTGCCAGCCACAAAGGGACTCAGGGGGCGAAAAACGAGCAGTACTTC
v_gene: TRBV2
j_gene: TRBJ2-7
d_gene: TRBD1
abundance: -

CDR3aa: CASSQLMGATNTGELFF
CDR3nt: TGTGCCAGCAGTCAGTTGATGGGGGCTACGAACACCGGGGAGCTGTTTTTT
v_gene: TRBV6-1
j_gene: TRBJ2-2
d_gene: -
abundance: few

CDR3aa: CASSSPGTSYPDTQYF
CDR3nt: TGTGCCAGCAGTTCACCCGGGACTAGCTATCCAGATACGCAGTATTTT
v_gene: TRBV12-3/TRBV12-4
j_gene: TRBJ2-3
d_gene: TRBD2
abundance: many

CDR3aa: CASSRTERQNEKLFF
CDR3nt: TGTGCCAGCAGTAGGACGGAAAGGCAAAATGAAAAACTGTTTTTT
v_gene: TRBV27
j_gene: TRBJ1-4
d_gene: -
abundance: many

CDR3aa: CASSVYPGPKETQYF
CDR3nt: TGTGCCAGCAGCGTATACCCCGGGCCTAAAGAGACCCAGTACTTC
v_gene: TRBV7-8
j_gene: TRBJ2-5
d_gene: -
abundance: few

CDR3aa: CASSLEAPAPGQKNYGYTF
CDR3nt: TGTGCCAGCAGCTTAGAGGCCCCAGCGCCGGGACAGAAGAACTATGGCTACACCTTC
v_gene: TRBV7-9
j_gene: TRBJ1-2
d_gene: TRBD1
abundance: -

CDR3aa: CASSLATGTETYEQYF
CDR3nt: TGTGCCAGCAGCTTAGCCACCGGGACGGAAACCTACGAGCAGTACTTC
v_gene: TRBV7-6
j_gene: TRBJ2-7
d_gene: -
abundance: many

CDR3aa: CASSQDLRAEQYF
CDR3nt: TGTGCCAGTAGCCAGGACCTTCGGGCCGAGCAGTACTTC
v_gene: TRBV19
j_gene: TRBJ2-7
d_gene: -
abundance: many

CDR3aa: CASSQRTGPYEQYF
CDR3nt: TGCGCCAGCAGCCAACGGACAGGACCCTACGAGCAGTACTTC
v_gene: TRBV4-1
j_gene: TRBJ2-7
d_gene: TRBD1
abundance: -

CDR3aa: CASGPRTGYQPQHF
CDR3nt: TGTGCTAGTGGTCCTCGGACAGGTTATCAGCCCCAGCATTTT
v_gene: TRBV12-5
j_gene: TRBJ1-5
d_gene: TRBD1
abundance: many

CDR3aa: CASSFNGDEQYF
CDR3nt: TGTGCCAGCAGCTTTAACGGGGACGAGCAGTACTTC
v_gene: TRBV27
j_gene: TRBJ2-7
d_gene: -
abundance: many

CDR3aa: CASSTLAGTGVHEQFF
CDR3nt: TGTGCCAGTAGCACGTTGGCCGGGACAGGGGTCCATGAGCAGTTCTTC
v_gene: TRBV19
j_gene: TRBJ2-1
d_gene: TRBD1
abundance: few

CDR3aa: CASSGRVGTSGGAPYNEQSF
CDR3nt: TGTGCCAGCAGCGGCAGGGTCGGGACTAGCGGGGGGGCCCCCTACAATGAGCAGTCCTTC
v_gene: TRBV7-9
j_gene: TRBJ2-1
d_gene: TRBD2
abundance: -

CDR3aa: CASSYAGHTDLGNTIYF
CDR3nt: TGTGCCAGCAGTTACGCAGGACACACTGACTTAGGAAACACCATATATTTT
v_gene: TRBV2
j_gene: TRBJ1-3
d_gene: -
abundance: -

CDR3aa: CASSTRRGRNEQFF
CDR3nt: TGTGCCAGCAGTACGCGACGGGGTAGAAATGAGCAGTTCTTC
v_gene: TRBV27
j_gene: TRBJ2-1
d_gene: -
abundance: many

CDR3aa: CAWTRRGVGEQYF
CDR3nt: TGTGCCTGGACCCGTCGCGGGGTGGGAGAGCAGTACTTC
v_gene: TRBV30
j_gene: TRBJ2-7
d_gene: -
abundance: many

CDR3aa: CSARGGTEETQYF
CDR3nt: TGCAGTGCTAGAGGAGGGACAGAAGAGACCCAGTACTTC
v_gene: TRBV20-1
j_gene: TRBJ2-5
d_gene: TRBD1
abundance: many

CDR3aa: CASSEEETQYF
CDR3nt: TGTGCCAGCAGTGAAGAAGAGACCCAGTACTTC
v_gene: TRBV2
j_gene: TRBJ2-5
d_gene: -
abundance: many

CDR3aa: CASPGPGWDTEAFF
CDR3nt: TGTGCCAGCCCGGGCCCGGGGTGGGACACTGAAGCTTTCTTT
v_gene: TRBV28
j_gene: TRBJ1-1
d_gene: -
abundance: many

CDR3aa: CASSPANEKLFF
CDR3nt: TGTGCCAGCTCACCCGCTAATGAAAAACTGTTTTTT
v_gene: TRBV18
j_gene: TRBJ1-4
d_gene: -
abundance: many

CDR3aa: CASSLVSGPYNEQFF
CDR3nt: TGTGCCAGCAGTTTGGTCTCGGGCCCCTACAATGAGCAGTTCTTC
v_gene: TRBV28
j_gene: TRBJ2-1
d_gene: -
abundance: many

CDR3aa: CASSAPLEYQETQYF
CDR3nt: TGTGCCAGCAGCGCGCCACTTGAGTACCAAGAGACCCAGTACTTC
v_gene: TRBV5-4
j_gene: TRBJ2-5
d_gene: -
abundance: -

CDR3aa: CASSFHGDKKNIQYF
CDR3nt: TGTGCCAGCAGTTTCCACGGGGACAAGAAAAACATTCAGTACTTC
v_gene: TRBV5-4
j_gene: TRBJ2-4
d_gene: -
abundance: many

CDR3aa: CASSSTREQFF
CDR3nt: TGCGCCAGCAGCAGCACTAGGGAGCAGTTCTTC
v_gene: TRBV5-1
j_gene: TRBJ2-1
d_gene: -
abundance: many

CDR3aa: CASSGWGGGVDEQFF
CDR3nt: TGTGCCAGCAGCGGGTGGGGTGGAGGGGTGGATGAGCAGTTCTTC
v_gene: TRBV11-2
j_gene: TRBJ2-1
d_gene: -
abundance: -

CDR3aa: CASSLRLAGGSTDTQYF
CDR3nt: TGTGCCAGCAGCTTGAGACTAGCGGGGGGTAGCACAGATACGCAGTATTTT
v_gene: TRBV7-6
j_gene: TRBJ2-3
d_gene: TRBD2
abundance: many

CDR3aa: CASSIQGDEQFF
CDR3nt: TGTGCCAGTAGTATTCAGGGGGATGAGCAGTTCTTC
v_gene: TRBV19
j_gene: TRBJ2-1
d_gene: TRBD1
abundance: many

CDR3aa: CATSRSRGSNQPQHF
CDR3nt: TGTGCCACCAGCAGATCCAGGGGGAGCAATCAGCCCCAGCATTTT
v_gene: TRBV15
j_gene: TRBJ1-5
d_gene: TRBD1
abundance: -

CDR3aa: CSGRAGYEQYF
CDR3nt: TGCAGCGGACGAGCGGGGTACGAGCAGTACTTC
v_gene: TRBV29-1
j_gene: TRBJ2-7
d_gene: TRBD2
abundance: -

CDR3aa: CASSGTGGSQPQHF
CDR3nt: TGTGCCAGCAGCGGGACAGGGGGCAGTCAGCCCCAGCATTTT
v_gene: TRBV5-5
j_gene: TRBJ1-5
d_gene: TRBD1
abundance: many

CDR3aa: CASSGQKQAWYNSPLHF
CDR3nt: TGTGCCAGCAGTGGACAGAAGCAGGCTTGGTATAATTCACCCCTCCACTTT
v_gene: TRBV2
j_gene: TRBJ1-6
d_gene: -
abundance: many

CDR3aa: CASSLAGSGMEQFF
CDR3nt: TGTGCCAGCAGTCTAGCGGGGTCCGGAATGGAGCAGTTCTTC
v_gene: TRBV12-3/TRBV12-4
j_gene: TRBJ2-1
d_gene: TRBD2
abundance: many

CDR3aa: CASSPLEAFRDEQFF
CDR3nt: TGTGCCAGCAGCCCCTTAGAAGCGTTTAGAGATGAGCAGTTCTTC
v_gene: TRBV27
j_gene: TRBJ2-1
d_gene: -
abundance: many

CDR3aa: CASSWISGANVLTF
CDR3nt: TGTGCCAGCAGTTGGATCTCTGGGGCCAACGTCCTGACTTTC
v_gene: TRBV6-1
j_gene: TRBJ2-6
d_gene: -
abundance: many

CDR3aa: CARAPGIGEPQHF
CDR3nt: TGCGCCAGGGCCCCGGGGATCGGAGAGCCCCAGCATTTT
v_gene: TRBV5-1
j_gene: TRBJ1-5
d_gene: -
abundance: few

CDR3aa: CASKMSGYYEQYF
CDR3nt: TGTGCCAGCAAAATGAGCGGGTACTACGAGCAGTACTTC
v_gene: TRBV2
j_gene: TRBJ2-7
d_gene: -
abundance: many

CDR3aa: CASSPQMGATISYEQYF
CDR3nt: TGTGCCAGCAGCCCACAAATGGGAGCTACGATCTCCTACGAGCAGTACTTC
v_gene: TRBV4-2
j_gene: TRBJ2-7
d_gene: -
abundance: -

CDR3aa: CSARDRVRAYEQYF
CDR3nt: TGCAGTGCTAGAGATCGGGTGAGGGCCTACGAGCAGTACTTC
v_gene: TRBV20-1
j_gene: TRBJ2-7
d_gene: -
abundance: many